What follows are 29 T cell receptor beta chains derived from one specimen sequenced in a study of blood T cell repertoires in COVID-19. Sequencing used immunoSEQ multiplex PCR; TCRdb keeps in-frame clones, though not all of them. In the table there are nearly 100,000 clones, approximately 80% of which are singletons. Sequences were obtained from peripheral blood. These receptor sequences come from a man between 65 and 85 years old with acute or convalescent COVID-19.

V gene TRBV4-2 combines with J gene TRBJ2-1, with D possibly matching TRBD1 (6 bases). Germline-derived CDR1 and CDR2 are LGHNA and YNFKEQ. Trimming stripped 4 bases from V and 4 bases from J, with 11 bases between. CDR3 size: 14 residues. The CDR3 DNA is TGTGCCAGCAGCCCAGGGGACGGGTACAATGAGCAGTTCTTC. It specifies CASSPGDGYNEQFF.

The CDR3 nucleotides are TGTGCCACCACTAAGGACGGGACAGGGGCATACGAGCAGTACTTC. Translated: CATTKDGTGAYEQYF. The chain combines TRBV10-3 with TRBJ2-7, with 10 bases fitting TRBD1. The junction had 13 bases not matched to a gene; V was cut back by 10 bases and J by 4 bases. The CDR3 has 15 amino acids. Per the germline V gene, CDR1 is ENHRY and CDR2 is SYGVKD.

This sequence joins TRBV5-1 and TRBJ2-5; 12 bases are a match to TRBD1. With 2 bases clipped from V and 5 bases from J, the junction kept 7 bases outside the gene matches. Germline values: CDR1 SGHRS, CDR2 YFSETQ. There are 16 residues in the CDR3. The CDR3 DNA reads TGCGCCAGCAGCTTACTCGGGACAGGGGGCGGTGAGACCCAGTACTTC. It specifies CASSLLGTGGGETQYF.

The chain is built from TRBV7-2 and TRBJ2-7; 9 positions agree with TRBD2. The trim removed 5 bases at V and 0 bases at J, leaving 2 bases unmatched. CDR1 is SGHTA, CDR2 FQGNSA, per germline. CDR3 length equals 14 residues. The CDR3 sequence: CASSVSGSSYEQYF. The DNA of the CDR3 is TGTGCCAGCAGCGTTAGCGGGAGCTCCTACGAGCAGTACTTC. Filled out from reference TRBV7-2 and TRBJ2-7, the complete variable domain reads GAGVSQSPSNKVTEKGKDVELRCDPISGHTALYWYRQSLGQGLEFLIYFQGNSAPDKSGLPSDRFSAERTGGSVSTLTIQRTQQEDSAVYLCASSVSGSSYEQYFGPGTRLTVT.

V usage is TRBV5-5 and J usage is TRBJ1-2, with 7 positions matching TRBD1. V lost 3 bases and J lost 0; bases outside the gene matches: 5. Germline V gene data show CDR1 as SGHKS and CDR2 as YYEKEE (reference sequence). The CDR3 has 15 amino acids. This CDR3 reads CASSWATGPNYGYTF. The CDR3 DNA follows: TGTGCCAGCAGCTGGGCGACAGGGCCTAACTATGGCTACACCTTC. Full variable domain (rest looked up from reference TRBV5-5 and TRBJ1-2): DAGVTQSPTHLIKTRGQQVTLRCSPISGHKSVSWYQQVLGQGPQFIFQYYEKEERGRGNFPDRFSARQFPNYSSELNVNALLLGDSALYLCASSWATGPNYGYTFGSGTRLTVV.

The chain has TRBV5-4 and TRBJ1-6; D is uncertain. Germline V gives CDR1 SGHNT, CDR2 YYREEE (reference sequence). V gave up 4 bases and J gave up 8 bases, with 10 bases separating them. This CDR3 has 13 residues. In nucleotides, the CDR3 is TGTGCCAGCAGCATCAGTGAGGATTCACCCCTCCACTTT. Protein sequence: CASSISEDSPLHF.

The chain links TRBV24-1 to TRBJ2-1; 7 positions agree with TRBD2. There are 12 residues in the CDR3. Trimming at V came to 1 base and at J to 15 bases, leaving 5 bases not matched to a gene. Germline CDR1 and CDR2: KGHDR and SFDVKD. In DNA, the CDR3 is TGTGCCACCAGTGATTTAGGGCGGGAGTGGTTCTTC. Protein product: CATSDLGREWFF.

The chain employs TRBV11-2 and TRBJ1-3; 8 bases line up with TRBD1. CDR3 length equals 16 residues. V lost 3 bases, J lost 2 bases, and 6 bases stayed unmatched. CDR1 SGHAT and CDR2 FQNNGV come from the germline V gene. The CDR3 region is CASSFLRGRTGNTIYF. DNA of the CDR3: TGTGCCAGCAGCTTCCTCAGGGGGCGAACTGGAAACACCATATATTTT.

The chain uses TRBV5-1 and TRBJ2-2; D perhaps matches TRBD1 (6 bases). V lost 1 base to trimming and J lost 5 bases, with 12 bases between them. The germline gives CDR1 SGHRS, CDR2 YFSETQ. The CDR3 is 15 amino acids. This CDR3 is CASSLLGGLTGELFF. CDR3 nucleotides: TGCGCCAGCAGCTTGTTAGGGGGTTTAACCGGGGAGCTGTTTTTT.

The rearrangement joins TRBV5-4 to TRBJ1-4; the D is unclear. Trimming removed 2 bases at V and 7 bases at J, with 24 bases between. Germline CDR1 and CDR2: SGHNT and YYREEE (reference sequence). The CDR3 length is 18 residues. The CDR3 DNA is TGTGCCAGCAGCTTACACCCCGGAGACCAAGAACGAGGTGAAAAACTGTTTTTT. Translating it yields CASSLHPGDQERGEKLFF.

The chain recombines TRBV7-9 with TRBJ1-5, with D hard to call. Germline assignment: CDR1 SEHNR and CDR2 FQNEAQ (reference sequence). V was pared by 1 base and J by 5 bases, with 9 bases between. This CDR3 is 14 amino acids long. DNA of the CDR3: TGTGCCAGCAGCTTAGGTGGAGAGTATCAGCCCCAGCATTTT. It yields the protein CASSLGGEYQPQHF.

V is TRBV5-4 and J is TRBJ1-1, with D unclear. V gave up 2 bases and J gave up 1 base, with 9 bases separating them. Germline lookup yields CDR1 SGHNT and CDR2 YYREEE (reference sequence). This CDR3 contains 14 residues. DNA for the CDR3: TGTGCCAGCAGCTTTGGGAGCAAGAACACTGAAGCTTTCTTT. Amino acids: CASSFGSKNTEAFF.

The chain links TRBV6-4 to TRBJ2-3; 8 positions agree with TRBD2. CDR1 is MRHNA, CDR2 SNTAGT, per germline. With 6 bases clipped from V and 2 bases from J, the junction kept 4 bases outside the gene matches. This CDR3 spans 14 amino acids. In nucleotides, the CDR3 is TGTGCCAGCAGCGAACTAGCGGACACAGATACGCAGTATTTT. This encodes CASSELADTDTQYF.

The gene calls are TRBV10-3 and TRBJ2-5, with 14 nucleotides matching TRBD2. Germline CDR1 ENHRY, CDR2 SYGVKD. V gave up 10 bases and J gave up 1 base; unmatched junction bases: 14. This CDR3 region has 18 residues. The DNA for the CDR3 is TGTGCCACCGGGACTAGCGGGAGACGGCACCCCGGCCAAGAGACCCAGTACTTC. Protein sequence: CATGTSGRRHPGQETQYF.

The CDR3 nucleotides are TGTGCCACCAGTGGCCAATCTGACAGCGGGAGGAAAGAGACCCAGTACTTC. It codes for CATSGQSDSGRKETQYF. The rearrangement uses TRBV24-1 and TRBJ2-5, with 9 nucleotides matching TRBD2. Germline-derived CDR1 and CDR2 are KGHDR and SFDVKD. The CDR3 sequence is 17 residues long. Germline trimming cut 5 bases from V and 3 bases from J; bases unmatched to any gene: 12.

The genes are TRBV5-1 and TRBJ1-2, with D unclear. The CDR3 runs to 16 residues. Germline V gives CDR1 SGHRS, CDR2 YFSETQ. Between the trimmed V and J ends, which lost 0 bases and 6 bases, there was a span of 18 bases. CDR3 region: CASSLGELEGINGYTF. The DNA of the CDR3 is TGCGCCAGCAGCTTGGGGGAACTTGAGGGAATTAATGGCTACACCTTC.

This chain joins TRBV3-1 (or the pseudogene TRBV3-2) and TRBJ1-2; TRBD1 might be the D (6 bases). The ends were cut back, 3 bases at V and 8 bases at J, with 16 bases in the middle. Germline CDR1 reads LGHDT; CDR2 reads YNNKEL (reference sequence). The CDR3 extends over 14 amino acids. The CDR3 loop is CASSQDRKARGYTF. Here the CDR3 DNA reads TGTGCCAGCAGCCAGGACAGAAAAGCTAGGGGCTACACCTTC.

The chain links TRBV7-2 to TRBJ2-3, with D possibly being TRBD1 (8 bases). Germline CDR1 is SGHTA and CDR2 is FQGNSA. This CDR3 has 15 residues. Trimming shortened V by 3 bases and J by 5 bases, and 15 bases separated the two germline ends. The CDR3 loop is CASSLANRGGDTQYF. CDR3 coding DNA: TGTGCCAGCAGCTTGGCGAACAGGGGGGGAGATACGCAGTATTTT.

This rearrangement joins TRBV11-2 to TRBJ1-4; no clear D gene. Trimming shortened V by 4 bases and J by 7 bases, and 22 bases separated the two germline ends. Germline-derived CDR1 and CDR2 are SGHAT and FQNNGV. CDR3 length equals 17 residues. The CDR3 is CASSSTFGRSHGEKLFF. CDR3 nucleotide sequence: TGTGCCAGCAGCTCTACCTTTGGGCGATCTCACGGTGAAAAACTGTTTTTT.

There are a few counts of this clone. The chain has TRBV30 and TRBJ2-1; TRBD1 aligns across 7 bases. This CDR3 has 15 residues. Germline trimming cut 0 bases from V and 1 base from J; bases unmatched to any gene: 3. Germline loops: CDR1 GTSNPN, CDR2 SVGIG (reference sequence). CDR3 nucleotide sequence: TGTGCCTGGAGTGTTGGGACAGCTTCCTACAATGAGCAGTTCTTC. This encodes CAWSVGTASYNEQFF.

CDR3 in DNA: TGTGCCAGCAGCACTTACAATGAGCAGTTCTTC. It encodes CASSTYNEQFF. The V and J genes are TRBV13 and TRBJ2-1; D not certain. The V end lost 5 bases, the J end lost 4 bases, and 3 bases lay between the germline ends. Germline values: CDR1 PRHDT, CDR2 FYEKMQ (reference sequence). CDR3 length: 11 residues. Filled out from reference TRBV13 and TRBJ2-1, the complete variable domain reads AAGVIQSPRHLIKEKRETATLKCYPIPRHDTVYWYQQGPGQDPQFLISFYEKMQSDKGSIPDRFSAQQFSDYHSELNMSSLELGDSALYFCASSTYNEQFFGPGTRLTVL.

V usage is TRBV18 and J usage is TRBJ2-3; possible D gene TRBD2, 5 bases. V lost 4 bases and J 2 bases, leaving 13 bases between the germline ends. The CDR3 consists of 15 residues. Germline CDR1 KGHSH, CDR2 LQKENI. CDR3 protein: CASSRSREYTDTQYF. The DNA of the CDR3 is TGTGCCAGCTCACGATCCCGGGAATACACAGATACGCAGTATTTT. The full variable domain, its missing parts supplied by reference TRBV18 and TRBJ2-3, is NAGVMQNPRHLVRRRGQEARLRCSPMKGHSHVYWYRQLPEEGLKFMVYLQKENIIDESGMPKERFSAEFPKEGPSILRIQQVVRGDSAAYFCASSRSREYTDTQYFGPGTRLTVL.

J is TRBJ2-5 and V is TRBV28, with TRBD1 matching 8 bases. Germline V lookup: CDR1 MDHEN, CDR2 SYDVKM. The CDR3 sequence is 15 residues long. V lost 5 bases to trimming and J lost 5 bases; unmatched junction nucleotides: 10. CDR3 region: CASSGDRWKGETQYF. As DNA, the CDR3 is TGTGCCAGCAGTGGGGACAGGTGGAAGGGGGAGACCCAGTACTTC.

CDR3 residues: CASKINTDTQYF. The CDR3 bases are TGTGCCAGCAAAATTAACACAGATACGCAGTATTTT. The rearrangement links TRBV2 to TRBJ2-3; D remains ambiguous. CDR1 SNHLY and CDR2 FYNNEI come from the germline V gene. The CDR3 has 12 amino acids. Deletions cut 7 bases from V and 2 bases from J, with 7 bases between.

This chain joins TRBV28 and TRBJ2-1; the D is unclear. Germline V gene data show CDR1 as MDHEN and CDR2 as SYDVKM. Trimming removed 3 bases at V and 7 bases at J, with 13 bases between. The CDR3 is 14 amino acids. The CDR3 loop is CASSFPERSNEQFF. The CDR3 DNA reads as TGTGCCAGCAGTTTTCCAGAACGATCGAATGAGCAGTTCTTC.

This rearrangement joins TRBV27 to TRBJ2-7; TRBD2 agrees at 12 bases. V shed 6 bases, J shed 4 bases, and the junction held 10 bases outside the gene matches. Germline CDR1 reads MNHEY; CDR2 reads SMNVEV (reference sequence). The CDR3 is 16 amino acids. CDR3 in amino acids: CASSNTRTSGAYEQYF. The CDR3 DNA reads as TGTGCCAGCAGCAATACCCGGACTAGCGGGGCATACGAGCAGTACTTC.

This chain links TRBV28 with TRBJ2-1; 8 bases map to TRBD2. This CDR3 has 17 amino acids. Germline CDR1 MDHEN, CDR2 SYDVKM. V trimming: 2 bases; J trimming: 0 bases; junction bases outside the gene matches: 6. CDR3 region: CASSLGVGRASYNEQFF. The DNA of the CDR3 is TGTGCCAGCAGTTTAGGTGTCGGGAGGGCCTCCTACAATGAGCAGTTCTTC.

The rearrangement joins TRBV7-9 to TRBJ2-3; the match to TRBD2 covers 8 bases. The CDR3 is 16 residues long. Germline-derived CDR1 and CDR2 are SEHNR and FQNEAQ (reference sequence). V trimming: 2 bases; J trimming: 0 bases; junction bases outside the gene matches: 4. The CDR3 nucleotides are TGTGCCAGCAGCTTACCGGGACTAGAAAGCACAGATACGCAGTATTTT. It yields the protein CASSLPGLESTDTQYF.

CDR3 DNA: TGCGCCAGCAGCTTGGGCGGGACTACTATCTACAATGAGCAGTTCTTC. Translating it yields CASSLGGTTIYNEQFF. This chain links TRBV5-1 with TRBJ2-1, with 7 bases aligning to TRBD2. This CDR3 region has 16 residues. Germline assignment: CDR1 SGHRS and CDR2 YFSETQ. V lost 0 bases and J lost 3; bases outside the gene matches: 6. Drawing the rest from reference TRBV5-1 and TRBJ2-1, the complete variable domain is KAGVTQTPRYLIKTRGQQVTLSCSPISGHRSVSWYQQTPGQGLQFLFEYFSETQRNKGNFPGRFSGRQFSNSRSEMNVSTLELGDSALYLCASSLGGTTIYNEQFFGPGTRLTVL.